Following are 5 T cell receptor beta chains from one sample sequenced in a study of breast tumors, draining lymph nodes, adjacent tissues. The lymph nodes were axillary draining lymph nodes from breast cancer patients. MiXCR, run by TCRdb on the multiplex PCR reads, gives a single entry per CDR3 protein. The table includes approximately 280,000 distinct CDR3 sequences, over 30% detected once. The sample consisted of axillary lymph node tissue. The receptors here all came from a female donor with breast cancer. Some clones in this sample may be carry-over from other donors' samples.

J is TRBJ2-7 and V is TRBV6-2 or TRBV6-3; 10 nucleotides align to TRBD2. V shed 4 bases, J shed 2 bases, and the junction held 5 bases outside the gene matches. Looked up from germline, CDR1 is MNHEY and CDR2 is SVGEGT. This CDR3 is 15 amino acids long. CDR3 in DNA: TGTGCCAGCAGTTCCAAGCGGGAGGGCCCCTACGAGCAGTACTTC. It translates to CASSSKREGPYEQYF.

This clonotype was observed at least ten times. The chain has TRBV20-1 and TRBJ2-5; weak D call: TRBD2 (6 bases). The V gene lost 7 bases and the J gene lost 4 bases, with 16 bases spanning the gap. The CDR3 is 13 residues long. Germline-derived CDR1 and CDR2 are DFQATT and SNEGSKA (reference sequence). CDR3 coding DNA: TGCAGTGGAGGGTTAGCGGTCGGAGAGACCCAGTACTTC. It specifies CSGGLAVGETQYF.

This clonotype was recorded at least ten times. This CDR3 reads CATSDPLLGSNQPQHF. The CDR3 DNA is TGTGCCACCAGTGACCCCCTACTTGGGAGCAATCAGCCCCAGCATTTT. The J gene is TRBJ1-5, the V gene TRBV24-1; D is uncertain. V was trimmed by 4 bases and J by 1 base, leaving 13 bases between them. CDR3 size: 16 residues. Germline values: CDR1 KGHDR, CDR2 SFDVKD.

About this clonotype: Being one base from a much bigger clone, this may be a read error. J is TRBJ2-1 and V is TRBV9; a weak D match, TRBD1 (6 bases). CDR1 is SGDLS, CDR2 YYNGEE, per germline. This CDR3 comprises 15 residues. CDR3 protein: CTSSVSGQFDNEQFF. DNA for the CDR3: TGTACCAGCAGCGTATCGGGACAATTCGACAATGAGCAGTTCTTC.

This clonotype was observed at least ten times. The V gene is TRBV6-1, the J gene TRBJ2-3, with D possibly matching TRBD2 (5 bases). V lost 7 bases, J lost 6 bases, and 8 bases lay in between. Germline-derived CDR1 and CDR2 are MNHNS and SASEGT. This CDR3 is built from 11 residues. DNA of the CDR3: TGTGCCAGCACACTAGGGGATACGCAGTATTTT. This sequence encodes CASTLGDTQYF.